This T cell receptor (beta chain) was captured by sequencing in a study of T cell responses to AZD1222 COVID-19 vaccine. Second-dose intervals of approximately 4 or approximately 12 weeks were pooled. Germline V gene data show CDR1 as LGHDT and CDR2 as YNNKEL (reference sequence). This CDR3 is built from 15 residues. V gave up 4 bases and J gave up 0 bases, with 10 bases separating them. TCRdb keeps only in-frame clones here, not all; method: immunoSEQ multiplex PCR. The sample contains 57,000 or so clones, approximately 85% of which appear only once. Study observations and caveats: Unmutated regions of variants are reportedly targeted by nearly half of spike-specific TCRs. Spike-specific TCR breadth and depth rose after two AZD1222 doses. It was only after the peak T cell response that any repertoires were sampled.

Turning to this clone: Its antigen remains unknown.

The chain is built from TRBV3-1 (or the pseudogene TRBV3-2) and TRBJ1-3; the D gene is possibly TRBD1 (5 bases). Source: peripheral blood, taken 28 days after the second AZD1222 dose. This clonotype was obtained from an adult who received the AZD1222 COVID-19 vaccine. CDR3 DNA sequence: TGTGCCAGCAGCCCGGTGGGGACCTCTGGAAACACCATATATTTT. This codes for CASSPVGTSGNTIYF.